The TCR beta chain described here comes from a study of blood T cell repertoires in COVID-19. This CDR3 contains 16 residues. The V and J ends lost 5 bases and 0 bases respectively, with 17 bases between them. Germline assignment: CDR1 LNHNV and CDR2 YYDKDF (reference sequence). Sequencing used immunoSEQ multiplex PCR; TCRdb keeps in-frame clones, though not all of them. This table holds 96,000 or so clones, roughly 79% found once. This receptor was obtained from an elderly man with COVID-19, enrolled during active disease. Input material: peripheral blood. This chain connects TRBV15 to TRBJ2-7; no clear D. The CDR3 spells CATSSLVLSSSYEQYF. The CDR3 coding sequence is TGTGCCACCAGCTCATTAGTACTCTCGAGCTCCTACGAGCAGTACTTC.